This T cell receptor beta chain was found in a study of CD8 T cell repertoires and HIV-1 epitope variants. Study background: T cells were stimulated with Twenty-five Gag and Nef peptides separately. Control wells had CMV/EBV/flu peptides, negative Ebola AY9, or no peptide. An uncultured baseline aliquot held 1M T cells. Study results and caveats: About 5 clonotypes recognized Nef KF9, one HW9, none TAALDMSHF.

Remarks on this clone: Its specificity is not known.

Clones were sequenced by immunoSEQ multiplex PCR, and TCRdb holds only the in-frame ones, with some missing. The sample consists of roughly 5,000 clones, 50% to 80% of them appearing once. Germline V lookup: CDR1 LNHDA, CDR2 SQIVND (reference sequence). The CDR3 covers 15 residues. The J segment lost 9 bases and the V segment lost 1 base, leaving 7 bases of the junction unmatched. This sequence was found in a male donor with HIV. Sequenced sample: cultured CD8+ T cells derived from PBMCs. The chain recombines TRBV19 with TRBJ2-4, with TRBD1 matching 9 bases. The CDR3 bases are TGTGCCAGTAGTATAGGGCCGGGACAGGGCTCCATTCAGTACTTC. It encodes CASSIGPGQGSIQYF. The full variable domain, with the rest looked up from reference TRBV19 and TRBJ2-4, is DGGITQSPKYLFRKEGQNVTLSCEQNLNHDAMYWYRQDPGQGLRLIYYSQIVNDFQKGDIAEGYSVSREKKESFPLTVTSAQKNPTAFYLCASSIGPGQGSIQYFGAGTRLSVL.